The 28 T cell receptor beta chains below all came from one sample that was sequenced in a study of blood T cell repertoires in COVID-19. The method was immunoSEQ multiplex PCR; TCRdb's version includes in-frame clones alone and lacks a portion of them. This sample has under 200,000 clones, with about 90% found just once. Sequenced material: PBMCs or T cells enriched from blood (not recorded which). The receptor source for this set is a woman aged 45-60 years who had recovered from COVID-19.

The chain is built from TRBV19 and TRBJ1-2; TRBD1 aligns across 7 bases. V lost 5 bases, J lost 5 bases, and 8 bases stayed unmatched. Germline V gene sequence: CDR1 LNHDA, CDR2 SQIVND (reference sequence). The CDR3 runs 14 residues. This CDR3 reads CASSPGTVTYGYTF. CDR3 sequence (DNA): TGTGCCAGTAGTCCTGGGACAGTTACTTATGGCTACACCTTC.

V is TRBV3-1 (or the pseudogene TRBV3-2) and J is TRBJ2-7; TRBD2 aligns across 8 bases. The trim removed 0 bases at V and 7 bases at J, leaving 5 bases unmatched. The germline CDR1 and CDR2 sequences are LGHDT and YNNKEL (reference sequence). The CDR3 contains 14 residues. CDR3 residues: CASSQESSGREQYF. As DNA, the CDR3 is TGTGCCAGCAGCCAAGAGTCTAGCGGGCGGGAGCAGTACTTC.

The chain's CDR3 is CATSTNRDTEAFF. The DNA for the CDR3 is TGTGCCACCAGCACAAACAGGGACACTGAAGCTTTCTTT. The chain is built from TRBV15 and TRBJ1-1; tentative D call: TRBD1 (6 bases). The CDR3 consists of 13 residues. Trimming removed 4 bases from V and 3 bases from J, with 9 bases in between. Germline V CDR1 and CDR2: LNHNV, YYDKDF (reference sequence).

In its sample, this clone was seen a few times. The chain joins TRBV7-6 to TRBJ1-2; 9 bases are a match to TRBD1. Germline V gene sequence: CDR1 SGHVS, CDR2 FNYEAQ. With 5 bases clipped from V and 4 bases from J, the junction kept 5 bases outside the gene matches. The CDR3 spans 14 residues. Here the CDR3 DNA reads TGTGCCAGCAGCCCCCAACAGGGGGCCTATGGCTACACCTTC. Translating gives CASSPQQGAYGYTF. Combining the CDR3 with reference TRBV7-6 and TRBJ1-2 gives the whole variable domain GAGVSQSPRYKVTKRGQDVALRCDPISGHVSLYWYRQALGQGPEFLTYFNYEAQQDKSGLPNDRFSAERPEGSISTLTIQRTEQRDSAMYRCASSPQQGAYGYTFGSGTRLTVV.

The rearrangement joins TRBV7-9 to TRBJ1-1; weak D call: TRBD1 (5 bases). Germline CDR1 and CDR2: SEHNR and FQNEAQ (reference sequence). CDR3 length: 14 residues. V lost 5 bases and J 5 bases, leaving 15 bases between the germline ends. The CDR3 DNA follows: TGTGCCAGCAGCCCGCAAGGGGAAGGTACTGAAGCTTTCTTT. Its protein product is CASSPQGEGTEAFF.

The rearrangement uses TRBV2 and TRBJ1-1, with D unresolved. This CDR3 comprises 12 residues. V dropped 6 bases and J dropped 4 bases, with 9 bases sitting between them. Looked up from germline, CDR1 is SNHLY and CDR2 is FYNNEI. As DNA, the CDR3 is TGTGCCAGCAGGAGAGGAGGCACTGAAGCTTTCTTT. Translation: CASRRGGTEAFF.

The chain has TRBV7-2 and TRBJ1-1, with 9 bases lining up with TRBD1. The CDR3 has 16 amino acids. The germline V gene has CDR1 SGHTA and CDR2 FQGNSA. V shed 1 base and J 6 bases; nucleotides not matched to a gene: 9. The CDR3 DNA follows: TGTGCCAGCAGCTTAGGAGGGACAGGGAGGTTGGCTGAAGCTTTCTTT. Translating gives CASSLGGTGRLAEAFF.

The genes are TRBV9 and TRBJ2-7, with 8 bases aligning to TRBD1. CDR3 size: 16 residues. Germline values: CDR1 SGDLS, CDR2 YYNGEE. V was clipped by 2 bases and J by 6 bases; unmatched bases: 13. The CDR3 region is CASSVGIGQGAGEQYF. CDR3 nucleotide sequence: TGTGCCAGCAGCGTGGGGATTGGACAGGGTGCAGGCGAGCAGTACTTC.

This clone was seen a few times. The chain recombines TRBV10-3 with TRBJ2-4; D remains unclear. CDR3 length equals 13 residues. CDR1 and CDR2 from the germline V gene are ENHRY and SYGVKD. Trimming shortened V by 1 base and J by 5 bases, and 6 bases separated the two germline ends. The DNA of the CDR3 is TGTGCCATCAGTGAGTTGGCAGAAAACATTCAGTACTTC. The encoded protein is CAISELAENIQYF.

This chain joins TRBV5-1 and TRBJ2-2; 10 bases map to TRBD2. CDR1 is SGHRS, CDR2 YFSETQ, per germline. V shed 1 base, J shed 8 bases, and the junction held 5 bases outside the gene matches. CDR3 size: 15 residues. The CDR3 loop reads CASSLFLAGAGELFF. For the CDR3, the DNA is TGCGCCAGCAGCTTGTTTCTAGCGGGAGCTGGGGAGCTGTTTTTT.

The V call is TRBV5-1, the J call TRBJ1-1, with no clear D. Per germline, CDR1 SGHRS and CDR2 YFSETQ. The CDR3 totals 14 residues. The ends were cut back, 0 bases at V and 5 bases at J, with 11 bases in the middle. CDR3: CASSLGASGTEAFF. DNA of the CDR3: TGCGCCAGCAGCTTGGGGGCCTCGGGGACTGAAGCTTTCTTT.

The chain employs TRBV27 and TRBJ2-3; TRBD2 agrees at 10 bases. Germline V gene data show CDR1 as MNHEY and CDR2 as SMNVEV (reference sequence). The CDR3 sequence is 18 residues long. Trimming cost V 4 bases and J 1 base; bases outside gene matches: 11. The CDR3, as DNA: TGTGCCAGCAGTTCCACACCGGGACTAGCGATGGGCACAGATACGCAGTATTTT. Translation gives CASSSTPGLAMGTDTQYF.

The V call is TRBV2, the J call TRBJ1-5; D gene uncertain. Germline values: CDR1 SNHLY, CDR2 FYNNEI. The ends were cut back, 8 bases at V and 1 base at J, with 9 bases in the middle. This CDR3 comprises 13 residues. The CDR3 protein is CASLAVSNQPQHF. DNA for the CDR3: TGTGCCAGCCTGGCAGTCAGCAATCAGCCCCAGCATTTT.

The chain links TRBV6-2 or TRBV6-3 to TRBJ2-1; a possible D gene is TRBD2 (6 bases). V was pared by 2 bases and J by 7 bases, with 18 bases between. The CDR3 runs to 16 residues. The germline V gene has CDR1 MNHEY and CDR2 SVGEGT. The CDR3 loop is CASSYAVRRVENEQFF. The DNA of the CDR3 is TGTGCCAGCAGTTACGCGGTCCGGAGGGTTGAGAATGAGCAGTTCTTC.

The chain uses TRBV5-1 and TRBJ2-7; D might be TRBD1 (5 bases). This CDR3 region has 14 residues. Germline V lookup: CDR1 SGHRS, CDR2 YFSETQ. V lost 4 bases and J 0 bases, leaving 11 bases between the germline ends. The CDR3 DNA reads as TGCGCCAGCAGCCAAGACAGTACCTCCTACGAGCAGTACTTC. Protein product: CASSQDSTSYEQYF.

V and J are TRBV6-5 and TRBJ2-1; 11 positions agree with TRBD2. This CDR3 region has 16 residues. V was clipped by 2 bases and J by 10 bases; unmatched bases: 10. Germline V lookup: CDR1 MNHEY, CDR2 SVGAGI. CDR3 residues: CASSYPTSGRSGEQFF. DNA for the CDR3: TGTGCCAGCAGTTACCCAACTAGCGGGAGATCGGGGGAGCAGTTCTTC.

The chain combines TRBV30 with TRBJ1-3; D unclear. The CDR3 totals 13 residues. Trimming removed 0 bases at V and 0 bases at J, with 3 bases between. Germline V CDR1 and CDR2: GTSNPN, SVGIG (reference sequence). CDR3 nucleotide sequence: TGTGCCTGGAGTGTCAGCTCTGGAAACACCATATATTTT. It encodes CAWSVSSGNTIYF.

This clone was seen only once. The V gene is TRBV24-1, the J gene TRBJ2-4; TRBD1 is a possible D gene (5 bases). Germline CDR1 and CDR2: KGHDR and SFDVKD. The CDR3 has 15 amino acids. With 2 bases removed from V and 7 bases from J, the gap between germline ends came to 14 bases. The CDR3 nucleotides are TGTGCCACCAGTGATTCCCGTGGGGCTGGGAACATTCAGTACTTC. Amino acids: CATSDSRGAGNIQYF.

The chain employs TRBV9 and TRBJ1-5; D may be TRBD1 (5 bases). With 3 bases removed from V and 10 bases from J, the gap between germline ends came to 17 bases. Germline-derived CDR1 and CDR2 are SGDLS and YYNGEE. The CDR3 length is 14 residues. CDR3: CASSAYGGSQPQHF. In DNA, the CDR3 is TGTGCCAGCAGCGCTTATGGGGGGTCCCAACCCCAGCATTTT.

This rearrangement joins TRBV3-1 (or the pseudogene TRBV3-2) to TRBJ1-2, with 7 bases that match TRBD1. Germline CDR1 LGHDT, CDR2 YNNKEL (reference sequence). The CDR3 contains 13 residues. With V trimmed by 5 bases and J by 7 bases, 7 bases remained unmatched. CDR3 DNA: TGTGCCAGCAGCTCCCACAACAGGGGTGGCTACACCTTC. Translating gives CASSSHNRGGYTF.

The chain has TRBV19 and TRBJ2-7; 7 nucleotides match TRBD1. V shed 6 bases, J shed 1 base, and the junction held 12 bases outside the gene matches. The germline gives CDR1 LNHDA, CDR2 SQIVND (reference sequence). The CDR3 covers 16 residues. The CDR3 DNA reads TGTGCCAGTAGCGGTACAGGGGCCGTTTTTTCCTACGAGCAGTACTTC. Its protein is CASSGTGAVFSYEQYF.

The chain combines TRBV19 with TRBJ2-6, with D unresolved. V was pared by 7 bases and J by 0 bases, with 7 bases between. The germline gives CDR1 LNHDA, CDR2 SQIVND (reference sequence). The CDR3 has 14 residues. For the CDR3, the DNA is TGTGCCAGTAACACAGTCTCTGGGGCCAACGTCCTGACTTTC. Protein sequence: CASNTVSGANVLTF.

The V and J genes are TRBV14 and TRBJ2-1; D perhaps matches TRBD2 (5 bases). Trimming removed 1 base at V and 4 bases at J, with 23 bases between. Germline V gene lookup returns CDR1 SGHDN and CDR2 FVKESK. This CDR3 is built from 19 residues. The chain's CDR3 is CASSQGRSLVAPAYNEQFF. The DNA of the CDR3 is TGTGCCAGCAGCCAAGGACGATCTCTAGTAGCGCCAGCATACAATGAGCAGTTCTTC.

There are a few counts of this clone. The CDR3 is CAWRGQSYGGYTF. DNA of the CDR3: TGTGCCTGGAGGGGACAGTCCTATGGTGGCTACACCTTC. The chain employs TRBV30 and TRBJ1-2; 7 nucleotides align to TRBD1. Germline CDR1 reads GTSNPN; CDR2 reads SVGIG (reference sequence). Unmatched junction bases numbered 8, after V lost 3 bases and J lost 7 bases. The CDR3 spans 13 residues.

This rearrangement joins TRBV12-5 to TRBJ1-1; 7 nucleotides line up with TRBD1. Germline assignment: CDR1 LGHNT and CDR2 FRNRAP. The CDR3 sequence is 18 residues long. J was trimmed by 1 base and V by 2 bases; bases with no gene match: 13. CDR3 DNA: TGTGCTAGTGGTTTGTTCAAAGGGGGCAGGGTAAGGAACACTGAAGCTTTCTTT. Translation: CASGLFKGGRVRNTEAFF.

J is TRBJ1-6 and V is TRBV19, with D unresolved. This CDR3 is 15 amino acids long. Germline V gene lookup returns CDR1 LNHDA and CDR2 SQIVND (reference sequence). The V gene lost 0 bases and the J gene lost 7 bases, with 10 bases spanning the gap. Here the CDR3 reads CASSIDEGANSPLHF. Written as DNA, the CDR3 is TGTGCCAGTAGTATAGACGAGGGTGCCAATTCACCCCTCCACTTT.

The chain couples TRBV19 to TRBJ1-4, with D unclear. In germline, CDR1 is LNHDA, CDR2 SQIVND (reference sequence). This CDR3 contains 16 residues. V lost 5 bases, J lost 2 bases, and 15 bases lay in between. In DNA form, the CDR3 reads TGTGCCAGTAGTCCCTGGAGGACTGGCACTAATGAAAAACTGTTTTTT. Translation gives CASSPWRTGTNEKLFF. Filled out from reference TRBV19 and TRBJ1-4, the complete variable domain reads DGGITQSPKYLFRKEGQNVTLSCEQNLNHDAMYWYRQDPGQGLRLIYYSQIVNDFQKGDIAEGYSVSREKKESFPLTVTSAQKNPTAFYLCASSPWRTGTNEKLFFGSGTQLSVL.

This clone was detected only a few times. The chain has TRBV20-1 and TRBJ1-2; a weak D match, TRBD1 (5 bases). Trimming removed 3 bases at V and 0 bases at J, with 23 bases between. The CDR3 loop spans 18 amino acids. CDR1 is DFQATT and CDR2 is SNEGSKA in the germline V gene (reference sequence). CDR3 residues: CSASTRGTKFIANYGYTF. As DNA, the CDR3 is TGCAGTGCTAGTACACGTGGGACTAAGTTTATAGCTAACTATGGCTACACCTTC.